This T cell receptor beta chain is drawn from a study of T-cell memory formation after mild COVID-19. Whole-study context: TCR clusters largely stayed donor specific.

General study points: The pre-infection memory compartment contained some responding clones, suggesting cross-reactive memory joined. Clones that got smaller from day 15 to 85 had even CD4/CD8, while clones growing later tipped toward CD4+.

This clonotype has ten or more counts. Antigen unknown. 5'RACE primed at constant segments yielded TCR alpha and TCR beta cDNA libraries bearing sample barcodes and UMIs. TCRdb processed the 5' RACE reads anew with MiXCR; each CDR3 protein has one entry. The table records 280,000 or so distinct CDR3 sequences, less than 9.5% of them present only once. The CDR3 runs to 16 residues. Germline V lookup: CDR1 MNHEY, CDR2 SVGAGI. Trimming at V came to 2 bases and at J to 6 bases, leaving 10 bases not matched to a gene. The rearrangement joins TRBV6-5 to TRBJ2-1; 7 bases agree with TRBD1. This receptor was obtained from a young man who had mild COVID-19 (a few samples of this study predate the infection). Cell type and time point are not known. Material: PBMCs or a T cell subset sorted from them (not recorded which). CDR3 DNA: TGTGCCAGCAGTTACGGGCCAGGGGGATGGGGCAATGAGCAGTTCTTC. This encodes CASSYGPGGWGNEQFF.